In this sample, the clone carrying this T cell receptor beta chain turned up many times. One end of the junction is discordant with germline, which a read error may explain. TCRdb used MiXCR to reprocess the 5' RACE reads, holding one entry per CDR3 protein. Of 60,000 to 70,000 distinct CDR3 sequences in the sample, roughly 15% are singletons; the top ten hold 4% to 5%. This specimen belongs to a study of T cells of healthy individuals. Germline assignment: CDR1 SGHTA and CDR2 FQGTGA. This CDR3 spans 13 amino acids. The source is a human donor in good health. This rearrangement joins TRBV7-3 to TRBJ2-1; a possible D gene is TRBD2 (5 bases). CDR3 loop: CASSRAAGDSLNF. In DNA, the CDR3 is TGTGCCAGCAGCCGCGCTGCGGGCGATTCCCTTAACTTC.